This T cell receptor (beta chain) was recorded in a study of T-cell memory formation after mild COVID-19. For the study at large: Clustering of TCRs was largely donor specific.

Whole-study findings and limits: The SARS-CoV-2 specificity of second-wave clones reaching peak at day 37 remained unverified. CD4+ bias marked clones expanding day 15 to 37, unlike balanced contracting clones.

This clonotype has ten or more counts. Its specificity is not known. The germline CDR1 and CDR2 sequences are MGHRA and YSYEKL. V lost 0 bases and J 4 bases, leaving 12 bases between the germline ends. CDR3 length: 15 amino acids. Using constant-segment primers, 5'RACE produced TCR alpha and TCR beta cDNA libraries carrying sample barcodes and UMIs. TCRdb reanalysed the 5' RACE reads using MiXCR and keeps one entry per CDR3 protein. This table has around 140,000 distinct CDR3 sequences, under 7% appearing once. This chain links TRBV4-1 with TRBJ1-2; D is perhaps TRBD1 (5 bases). Sequencing was performed on PBMCs or a T cell subset sorted from them (not recorded which). The sequence came from an adult woman who had mild COVID-19 (a few samples of this study predate the infection). Cell type and time point are not known. The CDR3 bases are TGCGCCAGCAGCCAAGATTCAGGGAATTCCTATGGCTACACCTTC. Its translation is CASSQDSGNSYGYTF.